Below are 2 T cell receptor beta chains sequenced from a single sample in a study of CXCR3-negative and CXCR3-positive naive CD8 T cells. Overall study findings and caveats: More hydrophobic TRB CDR3s occurred in CXCR3-positive than in CXCR3-negative naive cells.

For these TCRs, the target antigens are not known. All TRB cDNA libraries came from 5' RACE performed with UMI labels. TCRdb reprocessed the 5' RACE reads; each CDR3 protein has one entry and no DNA is given. Its table records some 130,000 distinct CDR3 sequences. The sample was naive CXCR3+ CD8+ T cells from blood. Subset reported: CD45RO-CCR7+CD27+CD95- naive CD8+ T cells expressing CXCR3 (TNR3+). The receptors come from a human donor in good health. Some clones in this sample may be carry-over from other donors' samples.

The chain has TRBV6-6 and TRBJ1-1. CDR1 is MNHNY and CDR2 is SVGAGI in the germline V gene (reference sequence). This CDR3 is 14 amino acids long. The CDR3 loop reads CASRSTEDHTEAFF.

The chain's CDR3 is CASDGTGGVDTEAFF. V is TRBV7-9 and J is TRBJ1-1; TCRdb reports TRBD1, a call that lacks DNA to check it against. This CDR3 has 15 amino acids. CDR1 is SEHNR, CDR2 FQNEAQ, per germline (reference sequence).